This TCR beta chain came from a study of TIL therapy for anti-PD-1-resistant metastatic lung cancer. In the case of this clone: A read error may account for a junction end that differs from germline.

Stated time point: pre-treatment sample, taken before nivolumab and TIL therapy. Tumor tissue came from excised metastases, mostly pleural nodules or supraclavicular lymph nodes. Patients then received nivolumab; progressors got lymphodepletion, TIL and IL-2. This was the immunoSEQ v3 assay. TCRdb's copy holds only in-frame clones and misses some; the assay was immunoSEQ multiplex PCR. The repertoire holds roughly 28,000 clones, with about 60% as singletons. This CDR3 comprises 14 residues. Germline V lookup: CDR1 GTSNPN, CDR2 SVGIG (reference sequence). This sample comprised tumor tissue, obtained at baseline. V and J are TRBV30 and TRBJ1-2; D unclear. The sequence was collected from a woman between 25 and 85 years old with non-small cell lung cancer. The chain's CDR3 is CVWSVTRANYGYTF. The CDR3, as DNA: TGTGTCTGGAGTGTGACTAGAGCTAACTATGGCTACACCTTC.